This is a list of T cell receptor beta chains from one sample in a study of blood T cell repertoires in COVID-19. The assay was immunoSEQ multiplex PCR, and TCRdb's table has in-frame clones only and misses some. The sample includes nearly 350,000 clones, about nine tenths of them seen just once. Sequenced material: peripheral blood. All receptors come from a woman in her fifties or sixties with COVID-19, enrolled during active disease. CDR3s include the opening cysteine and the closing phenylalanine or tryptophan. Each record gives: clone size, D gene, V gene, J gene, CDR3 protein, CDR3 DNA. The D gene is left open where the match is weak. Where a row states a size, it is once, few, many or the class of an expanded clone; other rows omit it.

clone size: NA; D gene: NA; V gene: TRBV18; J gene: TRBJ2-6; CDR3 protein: CASSPRGTEGVRRSGANVLTF; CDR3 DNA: TGTGCCAGCTCCCCGAGAGGGACCGAGGGGGTGCGACGTTCTGGGGCCAACGTCCTGACTTTC
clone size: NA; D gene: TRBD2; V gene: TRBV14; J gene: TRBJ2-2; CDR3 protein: CASSQEGGSGTGELFF; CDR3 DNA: TGTGCCAGCAGCCAGGAGGGCGGGAGCGGTACCGGGGAGCTGTTTTTT
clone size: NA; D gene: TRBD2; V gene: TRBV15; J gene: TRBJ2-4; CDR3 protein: CATSRDLLAGVHIQYF; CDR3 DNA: TGTGCCACCAGCAGAGATCTACTAGCGGGAGTTCACATTCAGTACTTC
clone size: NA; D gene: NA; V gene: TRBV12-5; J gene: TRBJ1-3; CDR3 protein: CASGLVIRVISGNTIYF; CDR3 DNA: TGTGCTAGTGGTTTGGTGATCCGGGTCATCTCTGGAAACACCATATATTTT
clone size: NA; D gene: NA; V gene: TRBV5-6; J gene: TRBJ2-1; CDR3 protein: CASTRRGSYNEQFF; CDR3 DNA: TGTGCCAGCACCCGTAGGGGCTCCTACAATGAGCAGTTCTTC
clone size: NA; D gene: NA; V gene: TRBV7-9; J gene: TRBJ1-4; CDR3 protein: CASSPRSSLNEKLFF; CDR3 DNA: TGTGCCAGCAGCCCTCGGAGCAGCCTTAATGAAAAACTGTTTTTT
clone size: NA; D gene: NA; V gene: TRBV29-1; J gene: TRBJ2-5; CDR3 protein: CSGSVETQYF; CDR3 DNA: TGCAGCGGCTCGGTAGAGACCCAGTACTTC
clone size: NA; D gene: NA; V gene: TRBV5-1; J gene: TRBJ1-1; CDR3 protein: CASSGPQGGTEAFF; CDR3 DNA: TGCGCCAGCAGCGGGCCACAGGGAGGGACTGAAGCTTTCTTT
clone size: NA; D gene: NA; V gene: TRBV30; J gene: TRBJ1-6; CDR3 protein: CAWSVKGYNSPLHF; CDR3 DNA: TGTGCCTGGAGTGTCAAGGGGTATAATTCACCCCTCCACTTT
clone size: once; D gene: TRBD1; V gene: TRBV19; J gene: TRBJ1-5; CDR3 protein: CASKGARLSNQPQHF; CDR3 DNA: TGTGCCAGTAAGGGGGCCAGACTTAGCAATCAGCCCCAGCATTTT
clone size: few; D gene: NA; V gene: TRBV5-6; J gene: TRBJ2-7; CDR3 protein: CASSFSTSAFGEQYF; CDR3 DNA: TGTGCCAGCAGCTTTTCGACCAGCGCCTTCGGCGAGCAGTACTTC
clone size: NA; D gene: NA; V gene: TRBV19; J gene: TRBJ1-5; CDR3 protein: CASSMQYNQPQHF; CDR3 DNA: TGTGCCAGTAGTATGCAGTACAATCAGCCCCAGCATTTT
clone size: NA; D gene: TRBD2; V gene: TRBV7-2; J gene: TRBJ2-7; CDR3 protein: CASRPTSGIREQYF; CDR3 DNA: TGTGCCAGCAGACCGACTAGCGGGATCCGCGAGCAGTACTTC
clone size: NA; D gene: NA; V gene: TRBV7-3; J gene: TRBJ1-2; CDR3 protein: CASSSNPSGALGGYTF; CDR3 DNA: TGTGCCAGCAGCTCAAACCCTTCAGGGGCCCTAGGGGGCTACACCTTC
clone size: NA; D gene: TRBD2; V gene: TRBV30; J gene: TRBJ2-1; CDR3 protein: CAWRGGLGTYNEQFF; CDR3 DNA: TGTGCCTGGAGAGGCGGACTAGGGACCTACAATGAGCAGTTCTTC
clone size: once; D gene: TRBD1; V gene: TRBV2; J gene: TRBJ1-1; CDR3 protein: CASSEAWTGLNTEAFF; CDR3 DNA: TGTGCCAGCAGTGAAGCGTGGACAGGTCTGAACACTGAAGCTTTCTTT
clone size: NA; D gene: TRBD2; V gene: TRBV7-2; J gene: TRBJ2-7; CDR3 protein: CASSLRGTSAGEQYF; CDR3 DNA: TGTGCCAGCAGCTTGAGGGGGACTAGCGCGGGGGAGCAGTACTTC
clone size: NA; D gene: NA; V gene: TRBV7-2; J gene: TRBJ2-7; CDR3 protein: CASTIGVWVPEQYF; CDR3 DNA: TGTGCCAGCACGATCGGGGTTTGGGTACCCGAGCAGTACTTC
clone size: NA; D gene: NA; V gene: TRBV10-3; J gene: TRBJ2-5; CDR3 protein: CAISRGRDQETQYF; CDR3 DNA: TGTGCCATCAGTAGAGGCAGGGACCAAGAGACCCAGTACTTC
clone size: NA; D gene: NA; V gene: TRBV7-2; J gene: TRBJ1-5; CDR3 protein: CASSFQQGQPQHF; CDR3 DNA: TGTGCCAGCAGCTTTCAACAGGGCCAGCCCCAGCATTTT
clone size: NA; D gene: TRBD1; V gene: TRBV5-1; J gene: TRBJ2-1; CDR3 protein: CASSTGTGGINNEQFF; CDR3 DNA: TGCGCCAGCAGCACCGGGACAGGGGGCATCAACAATGAGCAGTTCTTC
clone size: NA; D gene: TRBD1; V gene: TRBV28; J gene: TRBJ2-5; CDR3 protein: CASSFHRGEETQYF; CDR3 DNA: TGTGCCAGCAGTTTTCACAGGGGCGAAGAGACCCAGTACTTC
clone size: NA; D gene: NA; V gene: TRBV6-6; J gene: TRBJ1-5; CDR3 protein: CASSYPRGGNQPQHF; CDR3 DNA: TGTGCCAGCAGTTACCCTAGGGGTGGCAATCAGCCCCAGCATTTT
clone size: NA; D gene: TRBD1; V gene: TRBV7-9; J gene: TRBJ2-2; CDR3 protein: CASSGRPPGTGFLWELFF; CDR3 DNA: TGTGCCAGCAGCGGAAGACCCCCCGGGACAGGGTTCTTGTGGGAGCTGTTTTTT
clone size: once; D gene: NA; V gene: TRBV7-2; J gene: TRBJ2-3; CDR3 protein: CASTPRTSLTDTQYF; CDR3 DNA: TGTGCCAGCACCCCCCGGACTTCACTTACAGATACGCAGTATTTT
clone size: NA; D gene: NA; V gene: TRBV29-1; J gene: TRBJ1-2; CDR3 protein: CSVDKPSDFYGYTF; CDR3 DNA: TGCAGCGTTGACAAACCCAGTGACTTCTATGGCTACACCTTC
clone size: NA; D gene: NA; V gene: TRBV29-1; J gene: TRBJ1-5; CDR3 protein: CSVAWGSNQPQHF; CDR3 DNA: TGCAGCGTCGCATGGGGCAGCAATCAGCCCCAGCATTTT
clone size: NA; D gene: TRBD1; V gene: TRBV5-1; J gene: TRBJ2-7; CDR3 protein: CASRKQTGGMRVTYEQYF; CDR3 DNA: TGCGCCAGCAGGAAACAGACAGGGGGCATGCGGGTGACTTACGAGCAGTACTTC
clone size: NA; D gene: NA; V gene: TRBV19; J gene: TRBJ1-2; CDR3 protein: CASSIDGTLNYGYTF; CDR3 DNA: TGTGCCAGTAGTATAGACGGGACACTTAACTATGGCTACACCTTC
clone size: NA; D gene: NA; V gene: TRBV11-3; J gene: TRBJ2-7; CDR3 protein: CASSSPGQRSSYEQYF; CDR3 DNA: TGTGCCAGCAGCTCCCCTGGACAGCGGAGCTCCTACGAGCAGTACTTC
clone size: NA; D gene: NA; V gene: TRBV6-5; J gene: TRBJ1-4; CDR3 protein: CASSYRARRGKKLFF; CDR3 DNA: TGTGCCAGCAGTTACCGGGCTCGACGCGGGAAAAAACTGTTTTTT
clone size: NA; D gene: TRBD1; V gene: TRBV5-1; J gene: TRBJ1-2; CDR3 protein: CASSLLGHRGYGYTF; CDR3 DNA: TGCGCCAGCAGCTTGTTGGGACACAGGGGCTATGGCTACACCTTC
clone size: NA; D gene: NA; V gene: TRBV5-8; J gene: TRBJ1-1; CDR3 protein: CASSLRGTEAFF; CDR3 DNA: TGTGCCAGCAGCTTGAGGGGGACTGAAGCTTTCTTT
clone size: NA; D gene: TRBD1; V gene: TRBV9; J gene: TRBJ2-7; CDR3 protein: CASSPDRVSYEQYF; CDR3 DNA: TGTGCCAGCAGCCCCGACAGGGTAAGCTACGAGCAGTACTTC
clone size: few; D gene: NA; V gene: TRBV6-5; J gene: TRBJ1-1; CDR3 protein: CASRLQKFTEAFF; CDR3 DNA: TGTGCCAGCAGATTACAGAAGTTCACTGAAGCTTTCTTT
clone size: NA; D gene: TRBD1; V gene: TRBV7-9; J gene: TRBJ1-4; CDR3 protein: CASSTTGGGEKLFF; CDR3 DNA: TGTGCCAGCAGCACGACAGGGGGTGGTGAAAAACTGTTTTTT
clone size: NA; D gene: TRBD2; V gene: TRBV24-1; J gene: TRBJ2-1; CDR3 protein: CATSDAGLAGYNEQFF; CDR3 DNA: TGTGCCACCAGTGATGCCGGACTAGCGGGATACAATGAGCAGTTCTTC